Following are 24 T cell receptor beta chains from one sample sequenced in a study of regulatory T cells in long-lasting Graves disease (dated by TCRdb to the early 2020s). According to the study, the label for this sample's time point signals: persistent/refractory GD, antithyroid drugs over 5 years with positive TRAb. RNA was extracted from PBMCs in TRIzol for both TCR sequencing and RNA sequencing. Receptors were amplified or captured by multiplex PCR. Sequencing instrument: Illumina HiSeq 4000. CDR3 regions were amplified by Arm-PCR with iRepertoire HTBI primers to construct TCR beta libraries. Starting from the raw public reads, TCRdb applied fastp trimming at Q25, assembled clones with MiXCR and retained in-frame beta chains. When rows share a CDR3 protein, they turn into one entry using the most common DNA and genes. Present in this sample are about 310,000 distinct CDR3 sequences, 22% of which were seen just once. Around 50% of the sample lies in the top ten.

Sequencing used peripheral blood mononuclear cells (PBMCs), obtained when the disease was refractory, from a patient treated with antithyroid drugs. These receptors were collected from a female donor with Graves disease.

This clonotype was detected many times. V and J are TRBV7-2 and TRBJ2-7; 9 bases are shared with TRBD1. The V and J ends lost 0 bases and 6 bases, in that order; junction bases with no gene match: 6. The CDR3 is 15 residues long. Per germline, CDR1 SGHTA and CDR2 FQGNSA. The CDR3 nucleotides read TGTGCCAGCAGCTTAGCGGCGTACAGGGGGCTCGAGCAGTACTTC. This translates into CASSLAAYRGLEQYF.

This clonotype came up a few times. The chain recombines TRBV27 with TRBJ2-7, with a tentative D call TRBD1 (6 bases). The ends were cut back, 4 bases at V and 1 base at J, with 8 bases in the middle. The germline gives CDR1 MNHEY, CDR2 SMNVEV (reference sequence). The CDR3 length is 13 residues. The CDR3 nucleotides read TGTGCCAGCAGTTATACAGGGTCCTACGAGCAGTACTTC. Translating gives CASSYTGSYEQYF.

This clonotype was recorded many times. Here the CDR3 reads CASSFGQGRGYTF. The CDR3 coding sequence is TGTGCCAGCAGTTTCGGACAGGGCCGTGGCTACACCTTC. The V call is TRBV12-3 or TRBV12-4, the J call TRBJ1-2; TRBD1 matches 8 bases. V lost 3 bases to trimming and J lost 7 bases; unmatched junction nucleotides: 4. This CDR3 has 13 amino acids.

The V gene is TRBV29-1, the J gene TRBJ2-2; a possible D gene is TRBD1 (6 bases). The CDR3 spans 12 residues. Germline V gives CDR1 SQVTM, CDR2 ANQGSEA. With 4 bases removed from V and 3 bases from J, the gap between germline ends came to 6 bases. The CDR3 reads CSVGTDTGELFF. The CDR3 nucleotides are TGCAGCGTTGGGACAGACACCGGGGAGCTGTTTTTT.

This chain links TRBV7-9 with TRBJ2-5, with D maybe TRBD2 (5 bases). The CDR3 runs 15 residues. V gave up 3 bases and J gave up 2 bases, with 13 bases separating them. Germline V lookup: CDR1 SEHNR, CDR2 FQNEAQ (reference sequence). The CDR3, as DNA: TGTGCCAGCAGCTTTCCCCCCGGCGGGCAAGAGACCCAGTACTTC. It specifies CASSFPPGGQETQYF.

The V and J genes are TRBV7-3 and TRBJ2-7; D is possibly TRBD1 (8 bases). CDR1 SGHTA and CDR2 FQGTGA come from the germline V gene. The V gene lost 5 bases and the J gene lost 3 bases, with 17 bases spanning the gap. The CDR3 totals 15 residues. In DNA form, the CDR3 reads TGTGCCAGCAGCCAGGATACAGGGGGGGGCTACGAGCAGTACTTC. Protein sequence: CASSQDTGGGYEQYF. The full variable domain, with the rest looked up from reference TRBV7-3 and TRBJ2-7, is GAGVSQTPSNKVTEKGKYVELRCDPISGHTALYWYRQSLGQGPEFLIYFQGTGAADDSGLPNDRFFAVRPEGSVSTLKIQRTERGDSAVYLCASSQDTGGGYEQYFGPGTRLTVT.

The chain has TRBV6-1 and TRBJ2-7; D might be TRBD1 or TRBD2, each matching 5 bases. Germline CDR1 MNHNS, CDR2 SASEGT. V shed 8 bases and J shed 2 bases, with 13 bases lying between them. This CDR3 is 13 amino acids long. CDR3 sequence: CASHRDGPYEQYF. CDR3 nucleotide sequence: TGTGCCAGCCACCGGGACGGCCCCTACGAGCAGTACTTC.

This clonotype was counted between two and nine times. The V call is TRBV5-4, the J call TRBJ2-7; a weak D match, TRBD2 (7 bases). The CDR3 consists of 14 residues. Germline CDR1 is SGHNT and CDR2 is YYREEE (reference sequence). V was trimmed by 1 base and J by 3 bases, leaving 11 bases between them. CDR3 nucleotides: TGTGCCAGCAGCTTGTTCGGGGGGCTCTACGAGCAGTACTTC. The encoded protein is CASSLFGGLYEQYF.

The table lists this clonotype with many counts. The gene calls are TRBV6-2 or TRBV6-3 and TRBJ1-5, with D possibly being TRBD1 (6 bases). V lost 4 bases and J lost 6, with 10 bases in between. Germline V lookup: CDR1 MNHEY, CDR2 SVGEGT. The length of the CDR3 is 13 residues. DNA of the CDR3: TGTGCCAGCAGTTCCGGGGGCAGTCAGCCCCAGCATTTT. Encoded protein: CASSSGGSQPQHF.

The V call is TRBV3-1, the J call TRBJ1-2; TRBD1 is a possible D gene (5 bases). The CDR3 is made up of 16 amino acids. Germline assignment: CDR1 LGHDT and CDR2 YNNKEL (reference sequence). The V end lost 1 base, the J end lost 8 bases, and 20 bases lay between the germline ends. DNA of the CDR3: TGTGCCAGCAGCCAAGTCGGGCAGGCTGGCCCAGGGGGCTACACCTTC. This sequence encodes CASSQVGQAGPGGYTF.

Notes on this clonotype: One base away lies a much larger clone, so this may be a sequencing read error. This chain links TRBV11-3 with TRBJ2-5; TRBD2 matches at 12 bases. V was pared by 5 bases and J by 3 bases, with 7 bases of the junction left unmatched. The CDR3 length is 16 residues. Germline-derived CDR1 and CDR2 are SGHNT and YENEEA. The DNA for the CDR3 is TGTGCCAGCAGCCCCCGACTAGCGGGAGCCAAAGAGACCCAGTACTTC. Protein product: CASSPRLAGAKETQYF.

In this sample, this clonotype turned up many times. The chain uses TRBV12-3 or TRBV12-4 and TRBJ1-5; perhaps TRBD1 as D (6 bases). The length of the CDR3 is 15 residues. The V gene lost 3 bases and the J gene lost 2 bases, with 11 bases spanning the gap. CDR3: CASSFAGVGNQPQHF. DNA for the CDR3: TGTGCCAGCAGTTTCGCAGGGGTTGGCAATCAGCCCCAGCATTTT.

As regards this clonotype: A read error is possible here, since a much larger clone lies one base away. The rearrangement joins TRBV28 to TRBJ2-7; no clear D gene. Germline V CDR1 and CDR2: MDHEN, SYDVKM. The CDR3 is 13 residues long. Trimming pared 6 bases from V and 2 bases from J, leaving 11 bases between. In DNA form, the CDR3 reads TGTGCCAGCAGCTGTGACTTGACCTACGAGCAGTACTTC. It is translated as CASSCDLTYEQYF.

This clonotype has a count of ten or more. The chain has TRBV12-3 or TRBV12-4 and TRBJ1-4, with D maybe TRBD1 (5 bases). The ends were cut back, 5 bases at V and 0 bases at J, with 10 bases in the middle. The CDR3 covers 15 residues. The CDR3 reads CASSGAITTNEKLFF. CDR3 sequence (DNA): TGTGCCAGCAGTGGGGCGATTACAACTAATGAAAAACTGTTTTTT.

This clonotype was recorded many times. The rearrangement uses TRBV28 and TRBJ1-2; D ambiguous. V was shortened by 10 bases and J by 8 bases, with 29 bases between the two germline ends. Germline V gives CDR1 MDHEN, CDR2 SYDVKM. The CDR3 has 16 amino acids. The CDR3 region has the DNA TGTGCCACCCGCCCTTCAGACGGATCTCAACGCGGCGGCTACACCTTC. This gives the protein CATRPSDGSQRGGYTF.

In DNA form, the CDR3 reads TGTGCCAGCTCCCAAGGACAGGGTACCGAGCAGTACTTC. This translates into CASSQGQGTEQYF. The J gene is TRBJ2-7, the V gene TRBV18; 8 nucleotides agree with TRBD1. The J segment lost 6 bases and the V segment lost 6 bases, leaving 7 bases of the junction unmatched. This CDR3 spans 13 amino acids. Germline CDR1 is KGHSH and CDR2 is LQKENI.

Many counts were recorded for this clonotype. The chain uses TRBV2 and TRBJ1-1; tentatively, D is TRBD1 (6 bases). Germline V gene sequence: CDR1 SNHLY, CDR2 FYNNEI. This CDR3 has 12 residues. Trimming removed 6 bases at V and 3 bases at J, with 8 bases between. The CDR3 DNA follows: TGTGCCAGCAGGCAGGGGTACACTGAAGCTTTCTTT. It translates to CASRQGYTEAFF.

This clonotype was found a few times. V gene TRBV10-3 combines with J gene TRBJ2-7, with D perhaps TRBD2 (6 bases). This CDR3 is 15 amino acids long. V was clipped by 6 bases and J by 2 bases, with 17 bases between them. Germline CDR1 and CDR2: ENHRY and SYGVKD. CDR3 sequence (DNA): TGTGCCATCAGGGACCTGGCGGGGTCTACCTACGAGCAGTACTTC. Translation gives CAIRDLAGSTYEQYF.

CDR3 residues: CATTHGFAFDEQFF. CDR3 nucleotide sequence: TGTGCCACCACCCACGGATTCGCTTTCGATGAGCAGTTCTTC. V is TRBV6-1 and J is TRBJ2-1; no firm D call. Trimming took 10 bases from V and 8 from J, leaving 21 bases between them. Per the germline V gene, CDR1 is MNHNS and CDR2 is SASEGT. There are 14 residues in the CDR3.

This clonotype came up a few times. The chain joins TRBV7-9 to TRBJ2-3; TRBD1 might be the D (6 bases). CDR1 SEHNR and CDR2 FQNEAQ come from the germline V gene (reference sequence). CDR3 length equals 18 residues. Deletions cut 6 bases from V and 2 bases from J, with 24 bases between. The CDR3 region is CASSFGQILPQYTDTQYF. DNA for the CDR3: TGTGCCAGCAGTTTCGGACAGATCCTACCCCAATACACAGATACGCAGTATTTT.

This clonotype has a count of ten or more. The chain is built from TRBV6-1 and TRBJ1-2; D perhaps matches TRBD1 (6 bases). The CDR3 spans 14 residues. V was shortened by 4 bases and J by 4 bases, with 13 bases between the two germline ends. Germline CDR1 is MNHNS and CDR2 is SASEGT. CDR3 protein: CASSVRGQLYGYTF. CDR3 DNA: TGTGCCAGCAGTGTCCGTGGACAGCTCTATGGCTACACCTTC.

This chain links TRBV20-1 with TRBJ2-3; the match to TRBD2 covers 10 bases. Germline V gives CDR1 DFQATT, CDR2 SNEGSKA (reference sequence). This CDR3 has 13 residues. V lost 6 bases and J lost 6; bases outside the gene matches: 6. The CDR3 DNA sequence: TGCAGTGCGAAAGCGGGAGGGCTTGATACGCAGTATTTT. Protein: CSAKAGGLDTQYF.

About this clonotype: A single base is all that separates this from a far larger clone, so a read error is likely. The CDR3 loop reads CASSGVLVSYEQYF. The CDR3 DNA reads as TGTGCCAGCAGTGGAGTTTTGGTCTCCTACGAGCAGTACTTC. The chain carries TRBV6-4 and TRBJ2-7; D gene uncertain. CDR3 length: 14 amino acids. Trimming shortened V by 4 bases and J by 0 bases, and 10 bases separated the two germline ends. The V gene's germline CDR1 is MRHNA and CDR2 SNTAGT.

In DNA form, the CDR3 reads TGTGCCAGCAGTTTTATCGGCGACGAGCAGTACTTC. It translates to CASSFIGDEQYF. The chain has TRBV7-9 and TRBJ2-7, with no clear D. In germline, CDR1 is SEHNR, CDR2 FQNEAQ (reference sequence). The CDR3 runs 12 residues. V lost 6 bases and J lost 5, with 11 bases in between.